Each of the 22 T cell receptor beta chains below was sequenced from the same sample in a study of blood T cell repertoires in COVID-19. The assay was immunoSEQ multiplex PCR, and TCRdb's table has in-frame clones only and misses some. The sample lists around 150,000 clones, 90% to 95% occurring once. Sequenced input: peripheral blood. These receptors were collected from a woman in her sixties or seventies with COVID-19, enrolled during active disease.

Points on this clone: Additional DNA sequences in this sample encode the identical CDR3. This sequence joins TRBV5-1 and TRBJ2-2; the match to TRBD2 covers 15 bases. CDR1 SGHRS and CDR2 YFSETQ come from the germline V gene. V gave up 4 bases and J gave up 0 bases; unmatched junction bases: 4. CDR3 length: 18 amino acids. The DNA for the CDR3 is TGCGCCAGCAGCCGCGGGACTAGCGGGGGGCCGAACACCGGGGAGCTGTTTTTT. Protein sequence: CASSRGTSGGPNTGELFF.

This clone was seen just once. The CDR3 DNA is TGTGCCAGCTCATCCGGGACAGAAGTCAATCAGCCCCAGCATTTT. This codes for CASSSGTEVNQPQHF. The genes are TRBV18 and TRBJ1-5; 7 bases are a match to TRBD1. This CDR3 comprises 15 residues. With V trimmed by 5 bases and J by 3 bases, 7 bases remained unmatched. Germline V gene sequence: CDR1 KGHSH, CDR2 LQKENI.

This chain joins TRBV29-1 and TRBJ2-1, with D tentatively TRBD2 (5 bases). The V gene's germline CDR1 is SQVTM and CDR2 ANQGSEA. The V end lost 7 bases, the J end lost 10 bases, and 17 bases lay between the germline ends. This CDR3 is built from 12 residues. The CDR3 DNA is TGCAGCGCTGGACTGCCTGGGCGGGAGCAGTTCTTC. Amino acid sequence: CSAGLPGREQFF.

This chain uses TRBV2 with TRBJ1-2; 7 bases match TRBD1. Germline V gene lookup returns CDR1 SNHLY and CDR2 FYNNEI. This CDR3 is built from 15 residues. Trimming removed 8 bases from V and 5 bases from J; junction bases left unmatched: 14. The CDR3 DNA sequence: TGTGCCAGCGGACCACAGGGGTCTGCGGGTTATGGCTACACCTTC. Translation gives CASGPQGSAGYGYTF.

The J gene is TRBJ2-1, the V gene TRBV9; possible D gene TRBD1, 6 bases. V lost 3 bases and J lost 0, with 19 bases in between. This CDR3 is built from 18 residues. The V gene's germline CDR1 is SGDLS and CDR2 YYNGEE. The CDR3: CASSALRTAYSSYNEQFF. CDR3 coding DNA: TGTGCCAGCAGCGCTTTAAGGACAGCATATAGCTCCTACAATGAGCAGTTCTTC.

This rearrangement joins TRBV24-1 to TRBJ2-3; TRBD1 aligns across 11 bases. This CDR3 comprises 15 residues. Trimming took 2 bases from V and 7 from J; bases not matched to a gene: 4. Germline-derived CDR1 and CDR2 are KGHDR and SFDVKD. CDR3 loop: CATSDSDRGRNTQYF. CDR3 coding DNA: TGTGCCACCAGTGATTCGGACAGGGGGCGGAATACGCAGTATTTT.

The rearrangement joins TRBV5-6 to TRBJ2-4, with 8 bases that match TRBD2. J was trimmed by 9 bases and V by 0 bases; bases with no gene match: 8. Germline CDR1 is SGHDT and CDR2 is YYEEEE. The CDR3 length is 15 residues. The CDR3 sequence is CASSLELAARSIQYF. In DNA form, the CDR3 reads TGTGCCAGCAGCTTGGAACTAGCGGCGCGTAGCATTCAGTACTTC.

The V and J genes are TRBV7-3 and TRBJ2-6; no reliable D call. V lost 2 bases, J lost 1 base, and 15 bases lay in between. This CDR3 has 18 amino acids. Germline CDR1 reads SGHTA; CDR2 reads FQGTGA. For the CDR3, the DNA is TGTGCCAGCAGCTTACGGTCCGCGGCTTATTCTGGGGCCAACGTCCTGACTTTC. Its translation: CASSLRSAAYSGANVLTF. Full variable domain (rest looked up from reference TRBV7-3 and TRBJ2-6): GAGVSQTPSNKVTEKGKYVELRCDPISGHTALYWYRQSLGQGPEFLIYFQGTGAADDSGLPNDRFFAVRPEGSVSTLKIQRTERGDSAVYLCASSLRSAAYSGANVLTFGAGSRLTVL.

The chain recombines TRBV2 with TRBJ1-1; D uncertain. The CDR3 is 14 amino acids. CDR1 is SNHLY and CDR2 is FYNNEI in the germline V gene. Deletions cut 6 bases from V and 6 bases from J, with 17 bases between. In DNA, the CDR3 is TGTGCCAGCAGAGTGACGGCCGGGTCGGCTGAAGCTTTCTTT. Translating gives CASRVTAGSAEAFF.

This clone was counted a single time. The chain couples TRBV5-4 to TRBJ2-1; a possible D gene is TRBD1 (8 bases). The CDR3 runs 20 residues. The germline CDR1 and CDR2 sequences are SGHNT and YYREEE (reference sequence). Trimming left V 4 bases short and J 5 bases short, with 31 bases between. The CDR3 reads CASSRTRGGAGQGANNEQFF. The CDR3 coding sequence is TGTGCCAGCAGCCGAACACGAGGGGGAGCGGGGCAGGGGGCTAACAATGAGCAGTTCTTC.

The chain employs TRBV27 and TRBJ2-1, with 8 bases lining up with TRBD2. Trimming took 5 bases from V and 3 from J; bases not matched to a gene: 6. The germline V gene encodes CDR1 MNHEY and CDR2 SMNVEV (reference sequence). The length of the CDR3 is 15 residues. CDR3 sequence reads: CASSAFGGVYNEQFF. The DNA of the CDR3 is TGTGCCAGCAGTGCCTTCGGGGGGGTCTACAATGAGCAGTTCTTC.

The genes are TRBV9 and TRBJ1-2; TRBD1 agrees at 7 bases. The CDR3 is made up of 15 amino acids. The V and J ends lost 6 bases and 4 bases, in that order; junction bases with no gene match: 12. Per the germline V gene, CDR1 is SGDLS and CDR2 is YYNGEE. The CDR3 sequence is CASTRADRLSYGYTF. In nucleotides, the CDR3 is TGTGCCAGCACCAGGGCGGACAGGCTCTCCTATGGCTACACCTTC. The full variable domain, in which reference TRBV9 and TRBJ1-2 provide the parts outside the CDR3, is DSGVTQTPKHLITATGQRVTLRCSPRSGDLSVYWYQQSLDQGLQFLIQYYNGEERAKGNILERFSAQQFPDLHSELNLSSLELGDSALYFCASTRADRLSYGYTFGSGTRLTVV.

The chain carries TRBV5-4 and TRBJ2-7, with D perhaps TRBD1 (5 bases). This CDR3 comprises 14 residues. Germline V CDR1 and CDR2: SGHNT, YYREEE (reference sequence). Trimming removed 4 bases at V and 1 base at J, with 12 bases between. CDR3 DNA: TGTGCCAGCAGCGTAAAACAGGTTTCCTACGAGCAGTACTTC. Protein: CASSVKQVSYEQYF.

The gene calls are TRBV7-2 and TRBJ1-6; 7 bases are shared with TRBD1. Germline V gene lookup returns CDR1 SGHTA and CDR2 FQGNSA. V was clipped by 5 bases and J by 6 bases; unmatched bases: 7. CDR3 size: 15 residues. The CDR3 DNA reads as TGTGCCAGCAGCCCGAGACAGGGAGTTAATTCACCCCTCCACTTT. Translating gives CASSPRQGVNSPLHF. Drawing the rest from reference TRBV7-2 and TRBJ1-6, the complete variable domain is GAGVSQSPSNKVTEKGKDVELRCDPISGHTALYWYRQSLGQGLEFLIYFQGNSAPDKSGLPSDRFSAERTGGSVSTLTIQRTQQEDSAVYLCASSPRQGVNSPLHFGNGTRLTVT.

The chain links TRBV2 to TRBJ1-2; no reliable D call. V was pared by 6 bases and J by 2 bases, with 10 bases between. CDR1 SNHLY and CDR2 FYNNEI come from the germline V gene. This CDR3 contains 13 residues. DNA for the CDR3: TGTGCCAGCAGGAGGGCGTCAAACTATGGCTACACCTTC. This sequence encodes CASRRASNYGYTF. The entire variable domain, with the rest obtained from reference TRBV2 and TRBJ1-2, is as follows: EPEVTQTPSHQVTQMGQEVILRCVPISNHLYFYWYRQILGQKVEFLVSFYNNEISEKSEIFDDQFSVERPDGSNFTLKIRSTKLEDSAMYFCASRRASNYGYTFGSGTRLTVV.

The chain employs TRBV5-6 and TRBJ1-2; D remains ambiguous. This CDR3 has 13 amino acids. Between the trimmed V and J ends, which lost 2 bases and 7 bases, there was a span of 12 bases. Germline CDR1 reads SGHDT; CDR2 reads YYEEEE. The CDR3 nucleotides read TGTGCCAGCAGCTTAGTGCCCAATAGTGGCTACACCTTC. The encoded protein is CASSLVPNSGYTF.

The chain uses TRBV7-6 and TRBJ1-2; the D gene is possibly TRBD1 (5 bases). The CDR3 runs to 14 residues. V was pared by 0 bases and J by 5 bases, with 10 bases between. From germline, CDR1 is SGHVS and CDR2 FNYEAQ. The CDR3 DNA reads TGTGCCAGCAGCTTAGCTACTCCAGGGTATGGCTACACCTTC. Its translation: CASSLATPGYGYTF.

This chain links TRBV6-2 or TRBV6-3 with TRBJ2-1; 13 bases map to TRBD2. CDR1 MNHEY and CDR2 SVGEGT come from the germline V gene. J gave up 7 bases and V 4 bases, and 1 base lay outside the gene matches. The length of the CDR3 is 14 residues. The chain's CDR3 is CASSLGLAGNEQFF. The CDR3 bases are TGTGCCAGCAGTTTGGGACTAGCGGGGAATGAGCAGTTCTTC.

Concerning this clone: The same CDR3 is also encoded by other DNA sequences in this sample. V is TRBV5-1 and J is TRBJ2-3; 13 nucleotides agree with TRBD2. This CDR3 contains 15 residues. CDR1 is SGHRS and CDR2 is YFSETQ in the germline V gene. V shed 4 bases, J shed 4 bases, and the junction held 3 bases outside the gene matches. The CDR3 reads CASSLTSGGADTQYF. The CDR3 DNA follows: TGCGCCAGCAGCCTAACTAGCGGGGGGGCAGATACGCAGTATTTT.

The rearrangement joins TRBV19 to TRBJ1-1; 12 nucleotides match TRBD1. V shed 3 bases and J 1 base; nucleotides not matched to a gene: 6. CDR3 length: 17 residues. The germline gives CDR1 LNHDA, CDR2 SQIVND (reference sequence). The CDR3 DNA reads TGTGCCAGTAGTATCCGGGACAGGGGGCTGGGGAACACTGAAGCTTTCTTT. This encodes CASSIRDRGLGNTEAFF.

This chain connects TRBV6-5 to TRBJ1-1; D call uncertain. This CDR3 contains 15 residues. The germline CDR1 and CDR2 sequences are MNHEY and SVGAGI. V was shortened by 3 bases and J by 4 bases, with 15 bases between the two germline ends. The CDR3 DNA reads as TGTGCCAGCAGTTATATAGGTGGTGGGAGCACTGAAGCTTTCTTT. Its protein product is CASSYIGGGSTEAFF.

The genes are TRBV27 and TRBJ2-3, with unresolved D. The V and J ends lost 2 bases and 0 bases respectively, with 6 bases between them. Germline CDR1 is MNHEY and CDR2 is SMNVEV (reference sequence). This CDR3 has 14 residues. CDR3 DNA sequence: TGTGCCAGCAGTTTAATGTCTAGCACAGATACGCAGTATTTT. Amino acids: CASSLMSSTDTQYF.